These T cell receptor beta chains were read from a single sample in a study of beta chain features in type 1 diabetes. TCRdb keeps only in-frame clones here, not all; method: immunoSEQ multiplex PCR. Of about 150,000 clones in the sample, roughly 10% were seen once. The sequenced sample was central memory CD4+ T cells from blood. Receptors were obtained from a young man in good health. Both conserved end residues are part of each CDR3. D genes are given only for firm matches. For some rows the clone size is stated as once, few or many, or as a class when expanded; others skip it.

cdr3_nt: TGTGCCAGCAGCTTGACAGCCGAGCAGTACTTC
cdr3_aa: CASSLTAEQYF
v_call: TRBV5-6
d_call: NA
clone_size: medium-sized
j_call: TRBJ2-7
cdr3_length: 11

cdr3_nt: TGTGCCAGTAGTCCCTACGGGAAGAGGGGAGAGACCCAGTACTTC
cdr3_aa: CASSPYGKRGETQYF
v_call: TRBV19
d_call: NA
clone_size: NA
j_call: TRBJ2-5
cdr3_length: 15

cdr3_nt: TGTGCCAGCGGGCTAGCGGGGGGCGAGCAGTACTTC
cdr3_aa: CASGLAGGEQYF
v_call: TRBV13
d_call: TRBD2
clone_size: few
j_call: TRBJ2-7
cdr3_length: 12

cdr3_nt: TGTGCCAGCAGCCCCGGGTCAAACACCGGGGAGCTGTTTTTT
cdr3_aa: CASSPGSNTGELFF
v_call: TRBV7-3
d_call: NA
clone_size: NA
j_call: TRBJ2-2
cdr3_length: 14

cdr3_nt: TGCACCAGCAGCCAAGGGACTAGCGGCCCGTCTACGAAACAGTACTTC
cdr3_aa: CTSSQGTSGPSTKQYF
v_call: TRBV1
d_call: NA
clone_size: NA
j_call: TRBJ2-7
cdr3_length: 16

cdr3_nt: TGTGCCAGCAGTTCACGGGAAGGGGATTCACCCCTCCACTTT
cdr3_aa: CASSSREGDSPLHF
v_call: TRBV6-1
d_call: NA
clone_size: few
j_call: TRBJ1-6
cdr3_length: 14

cdr3_nt: TGTGCCTTCAGTTCTGGGGCCAACGTCCTGACTTTC
cdr3_aa: CAFSSGANVLTF
v_call: TRBV30
d_call: NA
clone_size: many
j_call: TRBJ2-6
cdr3_length: 12

cdr3_nt: TGTGCCAGCAGCGCCGCCAGCGGGGAACAAGAGACCCAGTACTTC
cdr3_aa: CASSAASGEQETQYF
v_call: TRBV9
d_call: TRBD2
clone_size: NA
j_call: TRBJ2-5
cdr3_length: 15

cdr3_nt: TGTGCCAGCAGTTACAGCGGGGGGGCTTACAATGAGCAGTTCTTC
cdr3_aa: CASSYSGGAYNEQFF
v_call: TRBV4-2
d_call: TRBD2
clone_size: few
j_call: TRBJ2-1
cdr3_length: 15

cdr3_nt: TGTGCCAGTAAACTGGACAAAAAGGGCTACACCTTC
cdr3_aa: CASKLDKKGYTF
v_call: TRBV2
d_call: NA
clone_size: few
j_call: TRBJ1-2
cdr3_length: 12

cdr3_nt: TGTGCCAGCAGCCCCTCCTCCCGAAGAGATACGCAGTATTTT
cdr3_aa: CASSPSSRRDTQYF
v_call: TRBV11-2
d_call: NA
clone_size: NA
j_call: TRBJ2-3
cdr3_length: 14

cdr3_nt: TGTGCCAGCAGTCGGGACAGCTCATATGGCTACACCTTC
cdr3_aa: CASSRDSSYGYTF
v_call: TRBV6-6
d_call: TRBD1
clone_size: few
j_call: TRBJ1-2
cdr3_length: 13

cdr3_nt: TGTGCCAGCAGTCCGGACAGGGGGCAGTACGAGCAGTACTTC
cdr3_aa: CASSPDRGQYEQYF
v_call: TRBV27
d_call: TRBD1
clone_size: NA
j_call: TRBJ2-7
cdr3_length: 14

cdr3_nt: TGTGCCAGCACAAGGGTTATCGGGGAGCTGTTTTTT
cdr3_aa: CASTRVIGELFF
v_call: TRBV2
d_call: NA
clone_size: few
j_call: TRBJ2-2
cdr3_length: 12

cdr3_nt: TGTGCCAGCAGTTTAAGGGGACAGGTGGAGACCCAGTACTTC
cdr3_aa: CASSLRGQVETQYF
v_call: TRBV27
d_call: TRBD1
clone_size: NA
j_call: TRBJ2-5
cdr3_length: 14

cdr3_nt: TGTGCCAGCAGGGATACATATACGCAGTATTTT
cdr3_aa: CASRDTYTQYF
v_call: TRBV28
d_call: NA
clone_size: many
j_call: TRBJ2-3
cdr3_length: 11

cdr3_nt: TGTGCCAGCAGTGATCCCGGGGGACCCTACAATGAGCAGTTCTTC
cdr3_aa: CASSDPGGPYNEQFF
v_call: TRBV25-1
d_call: NA
clone_size: few
j_call: TRBJ2-1
cdr3_length: 15

cdr3_nt: TGTGCCAGTAGTCCCAGGGTCCAAGAGACCCAGTACTTC
cdr3_aa: CASSPRVQETQYF
v_call: TRBV19
d_call: NA
clone_size: NA
j_call: TRBJ2-5
cdr3_length: 13

cdr3_nt: TGCGCCAGCAGCGGGGACAGGGGTAAGAACTATGGCTACACCTTC
cdr3_aa: CASSGDRGKNYGYTF
v_call: TRBV4-3
d_call: TRBD1
clone_size: few
j_call: TRBJ1-2
cdr3_length: 15

cdr3_nt: TGTGCCAGCAGCCCCGACAGGGCAGCTAACTATGGCTACACCTTC
cdr3_aa: CASSPDRAANYGYTF
v_call: TRBV4-2
d_call: TRBD1
clone_size: many
j_call: TRBJ1-2
cdr3_length: 15

cdr3_nt: TGTGCCAGCGAGACGGACAGGACCTCTGGAAACACCATATATTTT
cdr3_aa: CASETDRTSGNTIYF
v_call: TRBV19
d_call: TRBD1
clone_size: NA
j_call: TRBJ1-3
cdr3_length: 15

cdr3_nt: TGCGCCAGCAGCCCGAAAGGGAAGACCCAGTACTTC
cdr3_aa: CASSPKGKTQYF
v_call: TRBV5-1
d_call: NA
clone_size: few
j_call: TRBJ2-5
cdr3_length: 12

cdr3_nt: TGTGCCAGCAGTCGCTGGGGGGGTAACTATGGCTACACCTTC
cdr3_aa: CASSRWGGNYGYTF
v_call: TRBV28
d_call: NA
clone_size: few
j_call: TRBJ1-2
cdr3_length: 14

cdr3_nt: TGTGCCAGCAGCTTAGATCCGGGGAGCACAGATACGCAGTATTTT
cdr3_aa: CASSLDPGSTDTQYF
v_call: TRBV7-3
d_call: NA
clone_size: few
j_call: TRBJ2-3
cdr3_length: 15

cdr3_nt: TGTGCCACCAGCAGCGCCGGCCTTTCGGCCACTGAAGCTTTCTTT
cdr3_aa: CATSSAGLSATEAFF
v_call: TRBV15
d_call: NA
clone_size: NA
j_call: TRBJ1-1
cdr3_length: 15

cdr3_nt: TGTGCCAGCAGCTTATATGGGAACACCGGGGAGCTGTTTTTT
cdr3_aa: CASSLYGNTGELFF
v_call: TRBV7-2
d_call: NA
clone_size: NA
j_call: TRBJ2-2
cdr3_length: 14

cdr3_nt: TGTGCCAGCAGCTTTGGGGGGCGCTCCTATAATTCACCCCTCCACTTT
cdr3_aa: CASSFGGRSYNSPLHF
v_call: TRBV5-4
d_call: NA
clone_size: few
j_call: TRBJ1-6
cdr3_length: 16

cdr3_nt: TGTGCCAGCAGTCGGGACGGAAGCTCCTACGAGCAGTACTTC
cdr3_aa: CASSRDGSSYEQYF
v_call: TRBV6-5
d_call: NA
clone_size: NA
j_call: TRBJ2-7
cdr3_length: 14